The 22 T cell receptor beta chains presented below share a single source sample, sequenced in a study of blood T cell repertoires in COVID-19. Only in-frame clones appear in the TCRdb table, and some are missing; sequencing was by immunoSEQ multiplex PCR. The sample carries about 87,000 clones, roughly 87% recorded once. Sequenced input: peripheral blood. The receptor source for this set is a woman of 80 years or more with acute or convalescent COVID-19.

This clone was detected only once. The chain couples TRBV7-2 to TRBJ1-2; possibly TRBD1 for D (6 bases). Germline V gene lookup returns CDR1 SGHTA and CDR2 FQGNSA. Between the trimmed V and J ends, which lost 5 bases and 7 bases, there was a span of 17 bases. The CDR3 runs to 14 residues. The CDR3, as DNA: TGTGCCAGCAGCCCAAGGGGGGGTCGGGGTGGCTACACCTTC. Translating it yields CASSPRGGRGGYTF.

V is TRBV3-1 (or the pseudogene TRBV3-2) and J is TRBJ2-1; TRBD1 is a possible D gene (5 bases). The germline V gene has CDR1 LGHDT and CDR2 YNNKEL (reference sequence). The CDR3 has 19 amino acids. V gave up 1 base and J gave up 0 bases, with 19 bases separating them. The CDR3, as DNA: TGTGCCAGCAGCCAAGGTGGTAGGGGTGCCATAAGCTCCTACAATGAGCAGTTCTTC. Protein: CASSQGGRGAISSYNEQFF.

The chain has TRBV5-6 and TRBJ2-1, with TRBD2 identical over 8 bases. V shed 0 bases and J 5 bases; nucleotides not matched to a gene: 10. Germline V lookup: CDR1 SGHDT, CDR2 YYEEEE. The CDR3 is 17 amino acids. CDR3 sequence: CASSLDYTGRGDNEQFF. The CDR3 nucleotides read TGTGCCAGCAGCTTGGACTATACCGGGAGGGGGGACAATGAGCAGTTCTTC.

V is TRBV10-3 and J is TRBJ2-7; 7 positions match TRBD2. V lost 2 bases to trimming and J lost 1 base; unmatched junction nucleotides: 2. From germline, CDR1 is ENHRY and CDR2 SYGVKD. This CDR3 is built from 14 residues. CDR3 in amino acids: CAISEGGESYEQYF. As DNA, the CDR3 is TGTGCCATCAGTGAGGGGGGGGAATCCTACGAGCAGTACTTC.

This clone was seen once. The chain uses TRBV18 and TRBJ1-2; 11 bases match TRBD1. Per the germline V gene, CDR1 is KGHSH and CDR2 is LQKENI. The junction had 6 bases not matched to a gene; V was cut back by 4 bases and J by 8 bases. CDR3 length: 14 amino acids. This chain's CDR3 is CASSHGQGARGYTF. The CDR3 DNA follows: TGTGCCAGCTCACACGGACAGGGGGCGCGCGGCTACACCTTC. Full variable domain (missing parts from reference TRBV18 and TRBJ1-2): NAGVMQNPRHLVRRRGQEARLRCSPMKGHSHVYWYRQLPEEGLKFMVYLQKENIIDESGMPKERFSAEFPKEGPSILRIQQVVRGDSAAYFCASSHGQGARGYTFGSGTRLTVV.

This chain joins TRBV6-5 and TRBJ2-7, with D tentatively TRBD1 (6 bases). There are 11 residues in the CDR3. V gave up 11 bases and J gave up 4 bases, with 12 bases separating them. Germline CDR1 reads MNHEY; CDR2 reads SVGAGI. The CDR3 nucleotides read TGTGCCTCCAGGGGCCCTTACGAGCAGTACTTC. Protein: CASRGPYEQYF.

The rearrangement links TRBV29-1 to TRBJ2-3, with 10 bases matching TRBD2. Germline V gene sequence: CDR1 SQVTM, CDR2 ANQGSEA. The ends lost 5 bases at V and 6 bases at J; junction bases unmatched: 5. The CDR3 contains 13 residues. The DNA for the CDR3 is TGCAGCGTTCAACGTAGCGGGGGGGATACGCAGTATTTT. Translating gives CSVQRSGGDTQYF.

V gene TRBV6-5 combines with J gene TRBJ1-2; TRBD1 matches at 7 bases. The V gene's germline CDR1 is MNHEY and CDR2 SVGAGI. Losses at the gene ends were 6 bases for V and 6 bases for J; bases not matched to a gene: 13. The CDR3 totals 15 residues. This chain's CDR3 is CASRPRDRRWDGYTF. DNA for the CDR3: TGTGCCAGCAGACCGCGGGACAGACGCTGGGATGGCTACACCTTC.

J is TRBJ1-6 and V is TRBV30; D is undetermined. CDR3 size: 14 residues. Deletions cut 5 bases from V and 2 bases from J, with 10 bases between. CDR1 and CDR2 from the germline V gene are GTSNPN and SVGIG (reference sequence). CDR3 bases: TGTGCCTGGGACCGAGCCCCCTATAATTCACCCCTCCACTTT. It translates to CAWDRAPYNSPLHF. The full variable domain, rest sourced from reference TRBV30 and TRBJ1-6, is SQTIHQWPATLVQPVGSPLSLECTVEGTSNPNLYWYRQAAGRGLQLLFYSVGIGQISSEVPQNLSASRPQDRQFILSSKKLLLSDSGFYLCAWDRAPYNSPLHFGNGTRLTVT.

This chain connects TRBV7-2 to TRBJ2-1; TRBD2 agrees at 12 bases. Germline V gene data show CDR1 as SGHTA and CDR2 as FQGNSA. CDR3 size: 17 residues. V shed 5 bases and J 0 bases; nucleotides not matched to a gene: 5. The CDR3 DNA reads TGTGCCAGCAGCCTGACTAGCGGGGGTGGCTCCTACAATGAGCAGTTCTTC. Amino acids: CASSLTSGGGSYNEQFF. The full variable domain, completed using reference TRBV7-2 and TRBJ2-1, is GAGVSQSPSNKVTEKGKDVELRCDPISGHTALYWYRQSLGQGLEFLIYFQGNSAPDKSGLPSDRFSAERTGGSVSTLTIQRTQQEDSAVYLCASSLTSGGGSYNEQFFGPGTRLTVL.

The rearrangement joins TRBV2 to TRBJ2-7, with a possible D match to TRBD1 (6 bases). V was cut by 7 bases and J by 2 bases, with 15 bases left in between. Germline V gives CDR1 SNHLY, CDR2 FYNNEI. This CDR3 spans 14 amino acids. The CDR3 here is CASTPGRGTYEQYF. The DNA for the CDR3 is TGTGCCAGCACCCCAGGTAGGGGGACCTACGAGCAGTACTTC.

The V gene is TRBV5-1, the J gene TRBJ2-3; the match to TRBD2 covers 7 bases. The germline CDR1 and CDR2 sequences are SGHRS and YFSETQ. V lost 1 base and J lost 4; bases outside the gene matches: 18. The CDR3 covers 19 residues. The CDR3 region is CASSLYPPSREWGPDTQYF. CDR3 nucleotide sequence: TGCGCCAGCAGCTTGTACCCCCCCTCGCGGGAGTGGGGCCCAGATACGCAGTATTTT.

Here the CDR3 DNA reads TGTGCCAGCAGCTTAGGGACAGGGACCATAAACACTGAAGCTTTCTTT. It encodes CASSLGTGTINTEAFF. This chain connects TRBV7-8 to TRBJ1-1; TRBD1 matches 8 bases. V shed 1 base, J shed 2 bases, and the junction held 6 bases outside the gene matches. CDR3 length equals 16 residues. Germline CDR1 and CDR2: SGHVS and FQNEAQ.

The chain recombines TRBV29-1 with TRBJ1-2; D perhaps matches TRBD1 (5 bases). Germline CDR1 reads SQVTM; CDR2 reads ANQGSEA. V was clipped by 2 bases and J by 8 bases, with 18 bases between them. The CDR3 length is 14 residues. CDR3 protein: CSVEMGRARGGYTF. CDR3 in DNA: TGCAGCGTTGAAATGGGCAGGGCTCGTGGAGGCTACACCTTC.

The gene calls are TRBV19 and TRBJ2-2, with D maybe TRBD1 (6 bases). The germline V gene has CDR1 LNHDA and CDR2 SQIVND (reference sequence). Trimming removed 7 bases from V and 2 bases from J, with 14 bases in between. The CDR3 totals 15 residues. Written as DNA, the CDR3 is TGTGCCAGTATTCCGGGACACTTAAACACCGGGGAGCTGTTTTTT. Encoded protein: CASIPGHLNTGELFF.

This clone appeared a single time. The CDR3 loop reads CASSVSGVPGGQFF. For the CDR3, the DNA is TGTGCCAGCAGCGTGTCGGGGGTCCCTGGGGGGCAGTTCTTC. The chain employs TRBV9 and TRBJ2-1, with a tentative D call TRBD2 (6 bases). The CDR3 totals 14 residues. Per the germline V gene, CDR1 is SGDLS and CDR2 is YYNGEE. The V end lost 2 bases, the J end lost 12 bases, and 18 bases lay between the germline ends. The full variable domain, completed using reference TRBV9 and TRBJ2-1, is DSGVTQTPKHLITATGQRVTLRCSPRSGDLSVYWYQQSLDQGLQFLIQYYNGEERAKGNILERFSAQQFPDLHSELNLSSLELGDSALYFCASSVSGVPGGQFFGPGTRLTVL.

The chain has TRBV5-1 and TRBJ1-4; 8 bases match TRBD1. V shed 0 bases and J 5 bases; nucleotides not matched to a gene: 9. The CDR3 is 17 residues long. Looked up from germline, CDR1 is SGHRS and CDR2 is YFSETQ. CDR3 DNA: TGCGCCAGCAGCTTGGAGGTTCCGGGACAGGCGAATGAAAAACTGTTTTTT. Translating it yields CASSLEVPGQANEKLFF.

The table lists this clone with a few counts. The CDR3 coding sequence is TGTGCCAGCAGTACAGGGGGACCAAATCAGCCCCAGCATTTT. It encodes CASSTGGPNQPQHF. The rearrangement uses TRBV28 and TRBJ1-5, with 8 bases fitting TRBD1. CDR1 is MDHEN and CDR2 is SYDVKM in the germline V gene. V was clipped by 5 bases and J by 4 bases; unmatched bases: 4. The CDR3 is 14 residues long.

The chain combines TRBV11-2 with TRBJ1-2, with D unclear. Trimming shortened V by 5 bases and J by 11 bases, and 18 bases separated the two germline ends. Germline lookup yields CDR1 SGHAT and CDR2 FQNNGV. The CDR3 loop spans 13 amino acids. DNA of the CDR3: TGTGCCAGCAGCACCGGGCGCCAGGAGGAGTACACCTTC. Its protein product is CASSTGRQEEYTF.

This chain uses TRBV5-1 with TRBJ2-2, with D perhaps matching TRBD1 (5 bases). Per the germline V gene, CDR1 is SGHRS and CDR2 is YFSETQ. This CDR3 region has 15 residues. Trimming cost V 0 bases and J 7 bases, with 13 bases left between them. CDR3 bases: TGCGCCAGCAGCTTGGGTCGGCAAGGGGACGGGGAGCTGTTTTTT. It translates to CASSLGRQGDGELFF.

The J gene is TRBJ2-7, the V gene TRBV15; D might be TRBD2 (6 bases). V was trimmed by 0 bases and J by 6 bases, leaving 12 bases between them. This CDR3 is 14 amino acids long. Per germline, CDR1 LNHNV and CDR2 YYDKDF (reference sequence). For the CDR3, the DNA is TGTGCCACCAGCAGAGATAGTAGGGACTCCGAGCAGTACTTC. Translating gives CATSRDSRDSEQYF.

The V and J genes are TRBV5-4 and TRBJ2-1; no firm D call. Trimming removed 2 bases from V and 0 bases from J, with 9 bases in between. The CDR3 sequence is 15 residues long. In germline, CDR1 is SGHNT, CDR2 YYREEE (reference sequence). The CDR3 sequence: CASSFESSSYNEQFF. The DNA for the CDR3 is TGTGCCAGCAGCTTCGAATCTAGCTCCTACAATGAGCAGTTCTTC.